The 28 T cell receptor beta chains in this list originate from one sample, sequenced in a study of OX40 agonist ivuxolimab in advanced cancers. Clones were sequenced by immunoSEQ multiplex PCR, and TCRdb holds only the in-frame ones, with some missing. The sample has about 94,000 clones, approximately 94% seen once. The sequencing used CD4+ or CD8+ T cells sorted from blood, collected in a trial of the OX40 agonist ivuxolimab. The receptors were gathered from an adult with an advanced solid tumor such as melanoma, head and neck, liver or kidney cancer.

The chain combines TRBV28 with TRBJ1-5; 8 bases agree with TRBD1. V lost 7 bases and J lost 5; bases outside the gene matches: 7. Germline V gene sequence: CDR1 MDHEN, CDR2 SYDVKM. The CDR3 is made up of 14 amino acids. The CDR3 nucleotides are TGTGCCAGCAACCCGACAGGGGACCATCAGCCCCAGCATTTT. It translates to CASNPTGDHQPQHF.

CDR3 coding DNA: TGTGCCAGCAGCTTAGGACAGGGGATCGTGCACTATGGCTACACCTTC. Encoded protein: CASSLGQGIVHYGYTF. The V gene is TRBV7-2, the J gene TRBJ1-2; 8 bases line up with TRBD1. The CDR3 spans 16 residues. Germline V gene sequence: CDR1 SGHTA, CDR2 FQGNSA. V trimming: 1 base; J trimming: 3 bases; junction bases outside the gene matches: 7.

The rearrangement joins TRBV28 to TRBJ1-3; tentatively, D is TRBD1 (5 bases). V lost 7 bases to trimming and J lost 1 base, with 11 bases between them. CDR1 is MDHEN, CDR2 SYDVKM, per germline. CDR3 length equals 14 residues. Here the CDR3 DNA reads TGTGCCAGCACGTCAGGGTTTTCTGGAAACACCATATATTTT. Its protein is CASTSGFSGNTIYF.

The chain recombines TRBV5-4 with TRBJ2-7, with 8 bases that match TRBD2. Looked up from germline, CDR1 is SGHNT and CDR2 is YYREEE (reference sequence). After removal of 4 bases from V and 2 bases from J, the junction contained 8 bases not matched to a gene. The CDR3 consists of 15 residues. For the CDR3, the DNA is TGTGCCAGCAGCCCAAATAGCGGGGAAACCTACGAGCAGTACTTC. It translates to CASSPNSGETYEQYF.

This clone was seen a few times. This rearrangement joins TRBV2 to TRBJ1-1; D unresolved. The CDR3 has 15 amino acids. Per the germline V gene, CDR1 is SNHLY and CDR2 is FYNNEI. Trimming took 5 bases from V and 1 from J, leaving 14 bases between them. The CDR3: CASSSRTGTNTEAFF. CDR3 nucleotides: TGTGCCAGCAGTTCTCGGACGGGAACGAACACTGAAGCTTTCTTT.

J is TRBJ2-7 and V is TRBV6-1, with 12 bases matching TRBD2. Germline CDR1 is MNHNS and CDR2 is SASEGT. The CDR3 totals 16 residues. The ends lost 3 bases at V and 7 bases at J; junction bases unmatched: 10. CDR3 in amino acids: CASSDSVLAGGQEQYF. As DNA, the CDR3 is TGTGCCAGCAGTGATTCGGTTCTAGCGGGGGGGCAAGAGCAGTACTTC.

The chain uses TRBV6-1 and TRBJ1-2; D unresolved. Per the germline V gene, CDR1 is MNHNS and CDR2 is SASEGT. Trimming took off 1 base at V and 8 bases at J, with 8 bases between the two ends. CDR3 length: 12 amino acids. The CDR3 protein is CASSEGNRGYTF. The CDR3 DNA follows: TGTGCCAGCAGTGAAGGGAACCGGGGCTACACCTTC.

The chain uses TRBV6-5 and TRBJ2-1, with 7 positions matching TRBD2. Germline CDR1 reads MNHEY; CDR2 reads SVGAGI. The CDR3 has 15 amino acids. J gave up 6 bases and V 0 bases, and 5 bases lay outside the gene matches. CDR3 protein: CASSYSSGFPNEQFF. DNA of the CDR3: TGTGCCAGCAGTTACTCTAGCGGGTTCCCCAATGAGCAGTTCTTC.

On this clone: The junction shows a germline mismatch at one end, possibly a read error. The J gene is TRBJ1-1, the V gene TRBV7-9; D not certain. This CDR3 is built from 14 residues. Germline V CDR1 and CDR2: SEHNR, FQNEAQ (reference sequence). CDR3 coding DNA: TGCGCCAGCAGCCAAGCCACGGGCGGGCTCGAAGCTTTCTTT. This encodes CASSQATGGLEAFF.

The chain joins TRBV7-3 to TRBJ1-6; 8 bases match TRBD1. In germline, CDR1 is SGHTA, CDR2 FQGTGA. The CDR3 is made up of 17 amino acids. V trimming: 1 base; J trimming: 8 bases; junction bases outside the gene matches: 10. Written as DNA, the CDR3 is TGTGCCAGCAGCTTAAACCCCCCCGCAGGGGGCGATTCACCCCTCCACTTT. Residues: CASSLNPPAGGDSPLHF.

The gene calls are TRBV15 and TRBJ2-2; perhaps TRBD1 as D (5 bases). The ends were cut back, 11 bases at V and 3 bases at J, with 16 bases in the middle. The CDR3 is 14 amino acids. Per the germline V gene, CDR1 is LNHNV and CDR2 is YYDKDF (reference sequence). CDR3 sequence reads: CALKAGLDTGELFF. In DNA form, the CDR3 reads TGTGCCCTGAAAGCAGGGTTGGACACCGGGGAGCTGTTTTTT.

The chain couples TRBV7-2 to TRBJ2-7; D is perhaps TRBD2 (7 bases). V shed 1 base and J shed 2 bases, with 12 bases lying between them. Germline values: CDR1 SGHTA, CDR2 FQGNSA. The CDR3 has 15 amino acids. Written as DNA, the CDR3 is TGTGCCAGCAGCTTAGATAGGGGGACTACCTACGAGCAGTACTTC. This translates into CASSLDRGTTYEQYF.

The chain couples TRBV19 to TRBJ1-2; D is perhaps TRBD1 (6 bases). This CDR3 spans 15 amino acids. Trimming pared 0 bases from V and 2 bases from J, leaving 10 bases between. Germline loops: CDR1 LNHDA, CDR2 SQIVND (reference sequence). For the CDR3, the DNA is TGTGCCAGTAGTATAGATGCAGGGGCCAACTATGGCTACACCTTC. Protein product: CASSIDAGANYGYTF.

The chain has TRBV7-8 and TRBJ1-1; weak D call: TRBD1 (6 bases). V was pared by 0 bases and J by 2 bases, with 10 bases between. The length of the CDR3 is 15 residues. Germline V gene data show CDR1 as SGHVS and CDR2 as FQNEAQ. The CDR3 nucleotides are TGTGCCAGCAGCTTAGCGAGGACAGTAAACACTGAAGCTTTCTTT. Amino acid sequence: CASSLARTVNTEAFF.

V gene TRBV18 combines with J gene TRBJ2-5; 8 nucleotides line up with TRBD1. Per germline, CDR1 KGHSH and CDR2 LQKENI. This CDR3 is built from 16 residues. V shed 0 bases and J 1 base; nucleotides not matched to a gene: 4. The CDR3 DNA reads as TGTGCCAGCTCACCACCGGTAGGGACAGGCCAAGAGACCCAGTACTTC. Translation gives CASSPPVGTGQETQYF.

This clone was recorded once. The chain has TRBV7-9 and TRBJ1-4; D not resolved. Trimming cost V 5 bases and J 8 bases, with 18 bases left between them. The CDR3 is 15 residues long. Germline CDR1 is SEHNR and CDR2 is FQNEAQ (reference sequence). The DNA of the CDR3 is TGTGCCAGCAGCCTCGGCGTCGGGTTTGACGAAAAACTGTTTTTT. Encoded protein: CASSLGVGFDEKLFF.

J is TRBJ2-2 and V is TRBV4-3; D ambiguous. Trimming shortened V by 0 bases and J by 2 bases, and 4 bases separated the two germline ends. CDR1 is LGHNA and CDR2 is YSLEER in the germline V gene. The CDR3 is 14 amino acids. This CDR3 is CASSQDSNTGELFF. The DNA for the CDR3 is TGCGCCAGCAGCCAAGACAGCAACACCGGGGAGCTGTTTTTT.

This chain connects TRBV29-1 to TRBJ2-1, with D uncertain. V shed 7 bases and J shed 10 bases, with 8 bases lying between them. The CDR3 spans 9 residues. Germline-derived CDR1 and CDR2 are SQVTM and ANQGSEA. This CDR3 is CSAPPEQFF. The CDR3 nucleotides are TGCAGCGCCCCCCCAGAGCAGTTCTTC.

The CDR3 loop reads CASSFNTGAVYEQYF. Here the CDR3 DNA reads TGTGCCAGCAGTTTTAACACGGGGGCGGTTTACGAGCAGTACTTC. The rearrangement joins TRBV28 to TRBJ2-7; TRBD1 or TRBD2 may be the D gene (6 bases each). Germline values: CDR1 MDHEN, CDR2 SYDVKM. CDR3 length equals 15 residues. Trimming took 3 bases from V and 4 from J, leaving 16 bases between them.

J is TRBJ1-1 and V is TRBV9; D ambiguous. The CDR3 length is 13 residues. V gave up 4 bases and J gave up 0 bases, with 7 bases separating them. The V gene's germline CDR1 is SGDLS and CDR2 YYNGEE. The CDR3, as DNA: TGTGCCAGCAGCACCAGACTGAACACTGAAGCTTTCTTT. It codes for CASSTRLNTEAFF.

In DNA form, the CDR3 reads TGTGCCAGCAGAGGGGGGGGCGCCGGTTCCAACTATAATTCACCCCTCCACTTT. It specifies CASRGGGAGSNYNSPLHF. The chain employs TRBV7-2 and TRBJ1-6; the D gene is possibly TRBD1 (6 bases). From germline, CDR1 is SGHTA and CDR2 FQGNSA. The CDR3 contains 18 residues. With 6 bases removed from V and 3 bases from J, the gap between germline ends came to 21 bases.

The chain uses TRBV6-5 and TRBJ2-2; D uncertain. The CDR3 is 11 residues long. Trimming stripped 7 bases from V and 7 bases from J, with 7 bases between. Germline-derived CDR1 and CDR2 are MNHEY and SVGAGI. CDR3 in DNA: TGTGCCAGCACCTCCAGCGGGGAGCTGTTTTTT. It is translated as CASTSSGELFF.

This clone was counted a single time. The rearrangement joins TRBV25-1 to TRBJ2-4; D gene ambiguous. Germline V gene data show CDR1 as MGHDK and CDR2 as SYGVNS. The CDR3 covers 16 residues. Trimming took 1 base from V and 0 from J, leaving 10 bases between them. CDR3 sequence (DNA): TGTGCCAGCAGTGAATTGGACCAGCTAGCCAAAAACATTCAGTACTTC. This codes for CASSELDQLAKNIQYF. The full variable domain, its missing parts supplied by reference TRBV25-1 and TRBJ2-4, is EADIYQTPRYLVIGTGKKITLECSQTMGHDKMYWYQQDPGMELHLIHYSYGVNSTEKGDLSSESTVSRIRTEHFPLTLESARPSHTSQYLCASSELDQLAKNIQYFGAGTRLSVL.

This chain connects TRBV9 to TRBJ2-7; D is possibly TRBD1 or TRBD2 (7 bases each). V was clipped by 2 bases and J by 3 bases, with 18 bases between them. The CDR3 has 16 residues. Germline V CDR1 and CDR2: SGDLS, YYNGEE. CDR3 DNA sequence: TGTGCCAGCAGCGTCGCTCAGGGGGGGTTGGTCTACGAGCAGTACTTC. This translates into CASSVAQGGLVYEQYF.

This rearrangement joins TRBV5-1 to TRBJ1-5, with D possibly being TRBD1 (5 bases). CDR3 size: 15 residues. Germline CDR1 and CDR2: SGHRS and YFSETQ. The ends were cut back, 0 bases at V and 4 bases at J, with 11 bases in the middle. CDR3 sequence reads: CASSLGGTLNQPQHF. CDR3 DNA sequence: TGCGCCAGCAGCTTGGGCGGGACTCTAAATCAGCCCCAGCATTTT.

The rearrangement uses TRBV11-2 and TRBJ1-1; TRBD1 aligns across 7 bases. This CDR3 is built from 14 residues. The trim removed 7 bases at V and 4 bases at J, leaving 9 bases unmatched. Germline-derived CDR1 and CDR2 are SGHAT and FQNNGV. CDR3 nucleotide sequence: TGTGCCAGCAAAGACAGGGTTGGACTCACTGAAGCTTTCTTT. It is translated as CASKDRVGLTEAFF.

The CDR3 nucleotides are TGTGCCAGCAGTCCGACAGGCTCATCCTCTGGGGCCAACGTCCTGACTTTC. This codes for CASSPTGSSSGANVLTF. The chain links TRBV28 to TRBJ2-6; the D gene is possibly TRBD1 (6 bases). CDR1 and CDR2 (germline): MDHEN, SYDVKM. This CDR3 spans 17 amino acids. V was cut by 5 bases and J by 0 bases, with 14 bases left in between.

The count of this clone is one. The V and J genes are TRBV9 and TRBJ1-1; TRBD1 might be the D (5 bases). V lost 4 bases to trimming and J lost 1 base, with 11 bases between them. Germline V gives CDR1 SGDLS, CDR2 YYNGEE. The CDR3 is 14 amino acids. The CDR3 spells CASSQGRRNTEAFF. DNA of the CDR3: TGTGCCAGCAGCCAGGGACGTAGGAACACTGAAGCTTTCTTT.